The clone carrying this T cell receptor beta chain was detected a few times. The data derive from a study of cytomegalovirus exposure and HLA in healthy donors. A multiplex PCR was run with 60 Vbeta primers and 13 Jbeta primers. Profiled with immunoSEQ multiplex PCR; TCRdb holds only in-frame clones, not every one. The sample comprises hundreds of thousands of clones, about 75% of which are singletons, and 2% to 2.5% rests with the top ten. The clonotype comes from a female donor in good health and CMV-seronegative. Input material: PBMCs.

The CDR3 coding sequence is TGCGCCAGCGGGGCCAACAGGGACACAGATACGCAGTATTTT. It encodes CASGANRDTDTQYF. The rearrangement uses TRBV5-1 and TRBJ2-3, with D perhaps TRBD1 (6 bases). The CDR3 spans 14 residues. Germline V gene data show CDR1 as SGHRS and CDR2 as YFSETQ. Deletions cut 7 bases from V and 2 bases from J, with 14 bases between.